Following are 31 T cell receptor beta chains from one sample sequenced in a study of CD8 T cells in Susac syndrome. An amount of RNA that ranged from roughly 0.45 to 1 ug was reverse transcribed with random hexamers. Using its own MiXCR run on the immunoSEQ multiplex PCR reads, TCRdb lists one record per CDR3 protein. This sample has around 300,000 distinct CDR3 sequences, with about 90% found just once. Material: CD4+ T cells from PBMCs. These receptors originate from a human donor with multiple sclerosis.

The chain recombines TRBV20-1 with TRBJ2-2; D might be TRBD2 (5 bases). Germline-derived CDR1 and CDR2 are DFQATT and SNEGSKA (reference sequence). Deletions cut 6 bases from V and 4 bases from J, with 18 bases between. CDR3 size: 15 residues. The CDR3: CSAQEAATLTGELFF. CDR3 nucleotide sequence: TGCAGTGCCCAGGAGGCAGCTACTCTCACCGGGGAGCTGTTTTTT.

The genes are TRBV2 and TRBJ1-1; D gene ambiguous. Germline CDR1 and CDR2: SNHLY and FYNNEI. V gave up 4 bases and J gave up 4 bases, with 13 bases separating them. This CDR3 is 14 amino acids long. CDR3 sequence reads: CASSVGRGSTEAFF. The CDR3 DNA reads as TGTGCCAGCAGTGTGGGCCGGGGAAGCACTGAAGCTTTCTTT.

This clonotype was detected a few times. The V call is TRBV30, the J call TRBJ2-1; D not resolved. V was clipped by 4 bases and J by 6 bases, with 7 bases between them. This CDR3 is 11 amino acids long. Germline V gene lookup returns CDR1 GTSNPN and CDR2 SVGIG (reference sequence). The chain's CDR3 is CAWTPRNEQFF. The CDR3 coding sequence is TGTGCCTGGACCCCACGCAATGAGCAGTTCTTC.

As DNA, the CDR3 is TGTGCCATCAGTGAGTCTCCTAGCGGGAGAAGTAGTGGAAGTTACAATGAGCAGTTCTTC. Encoded protein: CAISESPSGRSSGSYNEQFF. The chain uses TRBV10-3 and TRBJ2-1, with 10 bases identical to TRBD2. CDR1 is ENHRY, CDR2 SYGVKD, per germline. Trimming at V came to 0 bases and at J to 4 bases, leaving 15 bases not matched to a gene. The CDR3 is 20 amino acids.

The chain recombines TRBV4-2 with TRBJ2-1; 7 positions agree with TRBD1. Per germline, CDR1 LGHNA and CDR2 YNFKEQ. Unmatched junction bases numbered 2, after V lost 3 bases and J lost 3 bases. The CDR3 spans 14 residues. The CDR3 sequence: CASSHGQDYNEQFF. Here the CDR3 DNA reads TGTGCCAGCAGCCACGGACAGGACTACAATGAGCAGTTCTTC.

CDR3 nucleotide sequence: TGTGCCAGCTCACCCGGGTCCGGACCCTACGAGCAGTACTTC. Translating it yields CASSPGSGPYEQYF. The genes are TRBV18 and TRBJ2-7; no clear D gene. Germline CDR1 KGHSH, CDR2 LQKENI. The CDR3 totals 14 residues. Trimming cost V 3 bases and J 2 bases, with 11 bases left between them. The full variable domain, rest sourced from reference TRBV18 and TRBJ2-7, is NAGVMQNPRHLVRRRGQEARLRCSPMKGHSHVYWYRQLPEEGLKFMVYLQKENIIDESGMPKERFSAEFPKEGPSILRIQQVVRGDSAAYFCASSPGSGPYEQYFGPGTRLTVT.

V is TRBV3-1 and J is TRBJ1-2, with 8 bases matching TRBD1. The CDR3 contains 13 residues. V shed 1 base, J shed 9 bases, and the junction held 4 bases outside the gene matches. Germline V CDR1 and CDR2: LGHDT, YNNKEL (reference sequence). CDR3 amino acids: CASSQGGQGRYTF. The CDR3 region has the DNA TGTGCCAGCAGCCAAGGCGGACAGGGACGCTACACCTTC.

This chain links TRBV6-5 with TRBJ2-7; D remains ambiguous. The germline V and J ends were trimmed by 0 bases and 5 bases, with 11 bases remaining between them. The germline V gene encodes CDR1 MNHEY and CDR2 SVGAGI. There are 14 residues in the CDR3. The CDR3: CASSYSTANHEQYF. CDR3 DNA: TGTGCCAGCAGTTACTCCACCGCTAATCACGAGCAGTACTTC.

CDR3 bases: TGTGCCAGCAGGTGCCAGTACTTC. This sequence encodes CASRCQYF. The rearrangement uses TRBV21-1 and TRBJ2-5. TRBV21-1 is deemed a pseudogene. This CDR3 is built from 8 residues.

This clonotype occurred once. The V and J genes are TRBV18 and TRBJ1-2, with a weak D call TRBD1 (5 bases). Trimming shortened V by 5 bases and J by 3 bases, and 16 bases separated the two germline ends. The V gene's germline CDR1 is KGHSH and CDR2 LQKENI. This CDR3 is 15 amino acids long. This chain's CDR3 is CASSARSGVDYGYTF. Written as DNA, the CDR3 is TGTGCCAGCTCAGCGAGATCGGGGGTGGACTATGGCTACACCTTC.

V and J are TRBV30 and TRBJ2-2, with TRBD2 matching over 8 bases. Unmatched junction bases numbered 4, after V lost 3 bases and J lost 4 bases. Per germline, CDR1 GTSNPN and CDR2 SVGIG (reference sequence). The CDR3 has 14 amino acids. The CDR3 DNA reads TGTGCCTGGAGAGCGGGGGTCCGCACCGGGGAGCTGTTTTTT. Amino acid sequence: CAWRAGVRTGELFF. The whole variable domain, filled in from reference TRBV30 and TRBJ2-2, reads SQTIHQWPATLVQPVGSPLSLECTVEGTSNPNLYWYRQAAGRGLQLLFYSVGIGQISSEVPQNLSASRPQDRQFILSSKKLLLSDSGFYLCAWRAGVRTGELFFGEGSRLTVL.

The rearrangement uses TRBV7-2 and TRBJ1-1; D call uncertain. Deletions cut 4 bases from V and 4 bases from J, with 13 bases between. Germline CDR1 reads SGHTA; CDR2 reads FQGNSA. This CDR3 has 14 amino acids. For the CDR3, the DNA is TGTGCCAGCAGCTCCGGCATCTCGGGCACTGAAGCTTTCTTT. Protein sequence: CASSSGISGTEAFF.

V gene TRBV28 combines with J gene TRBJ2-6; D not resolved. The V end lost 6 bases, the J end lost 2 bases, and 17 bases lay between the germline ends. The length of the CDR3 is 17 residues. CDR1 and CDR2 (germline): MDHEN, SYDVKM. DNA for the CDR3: TGTGCCAGCAGCCTCTTAAATAAAAACACTGGGGCCAACGTCCTGACTTTC. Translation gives CASSLLNKNTGANVLTF.

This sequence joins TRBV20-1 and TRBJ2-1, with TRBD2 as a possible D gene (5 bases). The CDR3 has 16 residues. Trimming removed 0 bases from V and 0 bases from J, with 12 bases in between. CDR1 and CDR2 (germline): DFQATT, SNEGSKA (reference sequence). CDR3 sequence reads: CSARDLRDGSYNEQFF. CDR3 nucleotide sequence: TGCAGTGCTAGAGATCTACGGGATGGCTCCTACAATGAGCAGTTCTTC.

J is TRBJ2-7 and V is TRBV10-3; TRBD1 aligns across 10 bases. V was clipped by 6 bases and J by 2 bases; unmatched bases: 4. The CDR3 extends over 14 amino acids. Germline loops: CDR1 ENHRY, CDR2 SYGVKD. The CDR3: CAIRGTGDPYEQYF. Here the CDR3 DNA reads TGTGCCATCAGGGGGACAGGGGATCCCTACGAGCAGTACTTC.

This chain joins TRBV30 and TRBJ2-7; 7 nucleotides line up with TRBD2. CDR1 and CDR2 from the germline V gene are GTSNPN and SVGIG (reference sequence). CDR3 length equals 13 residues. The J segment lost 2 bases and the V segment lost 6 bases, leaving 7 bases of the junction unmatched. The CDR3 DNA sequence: TGTGCCTGTTCGGGACTAAATACCTACGAGCAGTACTTC. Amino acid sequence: CACSGLNTYEQYF.

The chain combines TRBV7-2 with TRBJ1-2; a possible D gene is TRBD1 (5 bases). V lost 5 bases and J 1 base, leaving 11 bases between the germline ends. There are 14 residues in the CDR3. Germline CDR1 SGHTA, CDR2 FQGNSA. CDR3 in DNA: TGTGCCAGCAGCCCCCGGGGGAGTAACTATGGCTACACCTTC. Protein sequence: CASSPRGSNYGYTF. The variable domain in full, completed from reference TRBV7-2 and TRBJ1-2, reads GAGVSQSPSNKVTEKGKDVELRCDPISGHTALYWYRQSLGQGLEFLIYFQGNSAPDKSGLPSDRFSAERTGGSVSTLTIQRTQQEDSAVYLCASSPRGSNYGYTFGSGTRLTVV.

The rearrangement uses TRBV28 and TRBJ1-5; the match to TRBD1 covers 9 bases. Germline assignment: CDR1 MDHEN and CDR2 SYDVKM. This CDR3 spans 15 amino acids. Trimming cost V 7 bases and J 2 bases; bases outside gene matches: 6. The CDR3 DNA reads TGTGCCAGCATTCCACAGGGGGCCGGCAATCAGCCCCAGCATTTT. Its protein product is CASIPQGAGNQPQHF.

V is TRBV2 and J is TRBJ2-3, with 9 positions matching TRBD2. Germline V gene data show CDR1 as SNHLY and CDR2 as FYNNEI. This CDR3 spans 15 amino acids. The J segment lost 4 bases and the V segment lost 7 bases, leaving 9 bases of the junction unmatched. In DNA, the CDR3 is TGTGCCAGCACCTTTAGCGGGGGTTTCGCAGATACGCAGTATTTT. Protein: CASTFSGGFADTQYF.

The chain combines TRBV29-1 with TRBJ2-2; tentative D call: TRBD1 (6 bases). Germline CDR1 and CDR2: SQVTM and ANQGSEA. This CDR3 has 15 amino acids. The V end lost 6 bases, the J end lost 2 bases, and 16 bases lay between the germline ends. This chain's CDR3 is CSVRSGTPNTGELFF. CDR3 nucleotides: TGCAGCGTCCGTTCCGGGACACCTAACACCGGGGAGCTGTTTTTT.

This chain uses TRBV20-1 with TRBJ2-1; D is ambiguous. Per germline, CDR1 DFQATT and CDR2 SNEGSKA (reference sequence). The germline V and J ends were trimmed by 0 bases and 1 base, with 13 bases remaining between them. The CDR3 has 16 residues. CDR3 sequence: CSARDLRAGSYNEQFF. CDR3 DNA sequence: TGCAGTGCTAGAGATCTCCGGGCAGGATCCTACAATGAGCAGTTCTTC.

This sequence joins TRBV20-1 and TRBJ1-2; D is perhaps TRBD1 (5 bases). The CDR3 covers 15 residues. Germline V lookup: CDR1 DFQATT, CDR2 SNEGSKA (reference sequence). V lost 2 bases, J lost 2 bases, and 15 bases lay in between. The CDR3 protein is CSARPGGRQNYGYTF. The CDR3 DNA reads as TGCAGTGCTAGACCGGGGGGAAGGCAAAACTATGGCTACACCTTC.

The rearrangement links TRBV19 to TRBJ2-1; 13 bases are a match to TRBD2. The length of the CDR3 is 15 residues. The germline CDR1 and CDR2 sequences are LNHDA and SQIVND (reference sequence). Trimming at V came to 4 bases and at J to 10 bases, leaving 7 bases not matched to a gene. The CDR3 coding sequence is TGTGCCAGTAGTACCCAGGGACTAGCGGGATCCGAGCAGTTCTTC. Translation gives CASSTQGLAGSEQFF.

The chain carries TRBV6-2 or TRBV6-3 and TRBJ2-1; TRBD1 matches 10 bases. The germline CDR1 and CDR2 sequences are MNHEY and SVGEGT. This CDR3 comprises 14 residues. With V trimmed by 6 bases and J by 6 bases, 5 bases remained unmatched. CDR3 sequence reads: CASRGTGALNEQFF. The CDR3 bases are TGTGCCAGCAGGGGGACAGGGGCGCTCAATGAGCAGTTCTTC.

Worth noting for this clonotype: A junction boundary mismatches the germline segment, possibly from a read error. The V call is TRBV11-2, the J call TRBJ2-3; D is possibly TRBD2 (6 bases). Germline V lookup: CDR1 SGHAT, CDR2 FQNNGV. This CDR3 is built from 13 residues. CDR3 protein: CASSFNGRNTQYF. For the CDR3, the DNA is TGCGCCAGCAGCTTCAACGGGAGAAATACGCAGTATTTT.

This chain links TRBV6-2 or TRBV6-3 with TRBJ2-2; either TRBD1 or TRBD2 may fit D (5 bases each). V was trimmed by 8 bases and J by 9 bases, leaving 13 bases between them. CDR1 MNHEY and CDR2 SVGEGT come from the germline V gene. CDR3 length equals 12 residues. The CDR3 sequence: CASRDQRRELFF. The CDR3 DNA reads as TGTGCCAGCCGGGACCAGCGTCGGGAGCTGTTTTTT.

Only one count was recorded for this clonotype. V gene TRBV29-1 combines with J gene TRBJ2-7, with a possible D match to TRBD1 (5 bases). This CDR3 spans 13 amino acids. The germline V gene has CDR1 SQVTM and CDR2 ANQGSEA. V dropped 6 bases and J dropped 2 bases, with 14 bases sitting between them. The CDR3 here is CSVAPGQTYEQYF. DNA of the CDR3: TGCAGCGTGGCGCCAGGGCAGACCTACGAGCAGTACTTC.

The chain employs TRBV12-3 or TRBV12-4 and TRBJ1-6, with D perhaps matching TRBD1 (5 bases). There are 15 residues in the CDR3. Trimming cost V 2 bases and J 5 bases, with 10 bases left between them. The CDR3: CASSLQGVDNSPLHF. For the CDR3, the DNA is TGTGCCAGCAGTTTACAGGGAGTGGATAATTCACCCCTCCACTTT.

In DNA form, the CDR3 reads TGTGCCAGCTCACCTCGGCGTGAGTACACCGGGGAGCTGTTTTTT. This codes for CASSPRREYTGELFF. The chain joins TRBV18 to TRBJ2-2; unclear D gene. V was trimmed by 3 bases and J by 3 bases, leaving 11 bases between them. CDR3 length equals 15 residues. Germline V lookup: CDR1 KGHSH, CDR2 LQKENI.

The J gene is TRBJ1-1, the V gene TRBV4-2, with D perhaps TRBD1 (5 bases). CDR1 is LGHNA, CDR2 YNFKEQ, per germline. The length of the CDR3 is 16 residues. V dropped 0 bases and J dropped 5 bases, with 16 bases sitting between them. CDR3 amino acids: CASSQDWGGVDTEAFF. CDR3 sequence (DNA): TGTGCCAGCAGCCAAGATTGGGGGGGAGTTGATACTGAAGCTTTCTTT.

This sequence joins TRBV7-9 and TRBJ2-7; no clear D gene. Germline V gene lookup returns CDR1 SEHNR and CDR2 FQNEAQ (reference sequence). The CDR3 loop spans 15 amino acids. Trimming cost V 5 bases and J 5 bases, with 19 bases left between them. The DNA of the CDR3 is TGTGCCAGCAGCCCTACCGGACGGAATGACCACGAGCAGTACTTC. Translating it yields CASSPTGRNDHEQYF.